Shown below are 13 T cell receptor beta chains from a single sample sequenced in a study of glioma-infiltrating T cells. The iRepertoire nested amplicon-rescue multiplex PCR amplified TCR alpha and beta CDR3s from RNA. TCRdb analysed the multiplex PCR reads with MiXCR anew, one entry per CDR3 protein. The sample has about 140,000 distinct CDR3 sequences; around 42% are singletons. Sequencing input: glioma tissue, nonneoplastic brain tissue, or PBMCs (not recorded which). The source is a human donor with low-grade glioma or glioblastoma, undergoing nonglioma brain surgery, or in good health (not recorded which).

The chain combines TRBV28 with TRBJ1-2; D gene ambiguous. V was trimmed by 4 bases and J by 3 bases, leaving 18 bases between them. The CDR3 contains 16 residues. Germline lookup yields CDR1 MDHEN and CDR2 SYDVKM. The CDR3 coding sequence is TGTGCCAGCAGTTACTCGTCGGGTGGGGTGGACTATGGCTACACCTTC. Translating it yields CASSYSSGGVDYGYTF.

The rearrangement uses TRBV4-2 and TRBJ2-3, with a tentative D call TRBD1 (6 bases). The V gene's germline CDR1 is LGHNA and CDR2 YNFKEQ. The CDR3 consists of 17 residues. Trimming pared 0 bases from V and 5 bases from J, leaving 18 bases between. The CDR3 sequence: CASSQEGQSRVLDTQYF. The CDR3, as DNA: TGTGCCAGCAGCCAAGAAGGACAGTCCCGGGTGTTAGATACGCAGTATTTT.

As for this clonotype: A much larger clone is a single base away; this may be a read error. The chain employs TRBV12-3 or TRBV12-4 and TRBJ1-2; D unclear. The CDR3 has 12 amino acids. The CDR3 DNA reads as TGTGCCAGCAGTTATATGGGCTATGTCTACACCTTC. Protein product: CASSYMGYVYTF.

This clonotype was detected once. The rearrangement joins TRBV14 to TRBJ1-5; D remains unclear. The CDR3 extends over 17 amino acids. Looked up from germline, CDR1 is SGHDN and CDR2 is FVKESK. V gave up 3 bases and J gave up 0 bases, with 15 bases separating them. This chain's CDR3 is CASSQVRKRVSNQPQHF. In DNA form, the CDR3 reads TGTGCCAGCAGCCAGGTTCGGAAGAGGGTTAGCAATCAGCCCCAGCATTTT.

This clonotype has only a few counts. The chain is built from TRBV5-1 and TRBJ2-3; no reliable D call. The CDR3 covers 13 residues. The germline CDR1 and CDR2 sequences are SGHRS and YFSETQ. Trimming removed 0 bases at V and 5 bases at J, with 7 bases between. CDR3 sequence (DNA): TGCGCCAGCAGCTTGGATGCAGAAGATACGCAGTATTTT. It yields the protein CASSLDAEDTQYF.

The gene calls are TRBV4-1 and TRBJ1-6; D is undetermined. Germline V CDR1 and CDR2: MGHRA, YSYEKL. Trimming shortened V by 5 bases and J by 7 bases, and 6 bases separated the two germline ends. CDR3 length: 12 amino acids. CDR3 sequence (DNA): TGCGCCAGCAGCTTCTGGAATTCACCCCTCCACTTT. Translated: CASSFWNSPLHF.

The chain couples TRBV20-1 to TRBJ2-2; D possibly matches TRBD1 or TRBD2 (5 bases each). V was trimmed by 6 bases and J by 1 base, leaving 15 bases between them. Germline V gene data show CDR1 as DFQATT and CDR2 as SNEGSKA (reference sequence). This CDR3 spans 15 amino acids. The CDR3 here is CSALEGTMNTGELFF. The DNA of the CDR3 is TGCAGTGCCCTTGAGGGGACGATGAACACCGGGGAGCTGTTTTTT.

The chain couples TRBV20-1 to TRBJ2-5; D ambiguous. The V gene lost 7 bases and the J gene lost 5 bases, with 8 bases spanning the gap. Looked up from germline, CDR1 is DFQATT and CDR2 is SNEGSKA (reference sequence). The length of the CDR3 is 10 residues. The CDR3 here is CSVGRETQYF. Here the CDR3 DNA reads TGCAGTGTCGGGCGGGAGACCCAGTACTTC.

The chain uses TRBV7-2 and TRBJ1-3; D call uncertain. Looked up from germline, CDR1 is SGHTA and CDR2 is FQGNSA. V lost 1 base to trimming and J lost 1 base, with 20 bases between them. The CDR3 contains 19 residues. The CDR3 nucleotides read TGTGCCAGCAGCTTAGGAGTCGGGGTAGAGGATGGATCTGGAAACACCATATATTTT. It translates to CASSLGVGVEDGSGNTIYF.

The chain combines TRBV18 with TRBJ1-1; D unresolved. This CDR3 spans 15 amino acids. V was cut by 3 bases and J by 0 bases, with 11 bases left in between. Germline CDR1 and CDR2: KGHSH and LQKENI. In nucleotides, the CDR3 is TGTGCCAGCTCACCTGGCGTGTCCATGAACACTGAAGCTTTCTTT. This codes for CASSPGVSMNTEAFF.

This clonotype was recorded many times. The CDR3 is CASTYSGNTIYF. The CDR3 coding sequence is TGTGCCAGCACCTACTCTGGAAACACCATATATTTT. The chain couples TRBV12-3 or TRBV12-4 to TRBJ1-3, with no clear D. Trimming cost V 7 bases and J 0 bases, with 4 bases left between them. CDR3 length: 12 residues.

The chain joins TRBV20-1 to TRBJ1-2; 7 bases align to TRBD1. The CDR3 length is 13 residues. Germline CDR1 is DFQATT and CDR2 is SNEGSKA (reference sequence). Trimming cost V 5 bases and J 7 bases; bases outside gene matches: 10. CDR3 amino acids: CSAGGQVVGGYTF. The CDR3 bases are TGCAGTGCTGGTGGACAGGTAGTCGGTGGCTACACCTTC.

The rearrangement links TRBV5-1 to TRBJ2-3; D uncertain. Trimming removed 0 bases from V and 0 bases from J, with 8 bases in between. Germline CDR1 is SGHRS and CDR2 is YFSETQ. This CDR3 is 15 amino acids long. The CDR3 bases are TGCGCCAGCAGCTTGGCCCCTCCTAGCACAGATACGCAGTATTTT. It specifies CASSLAPPSTDTQYF.